This TCR beta chain was retrieved from a study of shared clonotypes between healthy human individuals. Study-wide points: Roughly 5% of naive CD4 clonotypes were common to several donors. Sequencing depth was expected to affect clonotype sharing among donors.

Nashville, Tennessee was home to all donors, who were Caucasian adults. About this clone itself: The antigen remains unidentified.

The assay ran at deep level. The assay was immunoSEQ multiplex PCR, and TCRdb's table has in-frame clones only and misses some. The sample yields 2 million to 2.5 million clones, roughly 95% seen once. CDR3 length equals 14 residues. Deletions cut 6 bases from V and 0 bases from J, with 9 bases between. CDR1 SNHLY and CDR2 FYNNEI come from the germline V gene. The clonotype comes from a man aged 18 to 29 in good health. J is TRBJ2-1 and V is TRBV2; D gene uncertain. Sample: naive CD4+ T cells sorted from blood. Subset of the sample: CD45RA+ positively selected. CDR3 DNA: TGTGCCAGCAGCCCGGCGAGCTCCTACAATGAGCAGTTCTTC. Translated, it gives CASSPASSYNEQFF.